These 32 T cell receptor beta chains came from one sample sequenced in a study of blood T cell repertoires in COVID-19 (dated by TCRdb to 2019 to 2021). The protocol used for the library was the immunoSEQ multiplex PCR assay. The immuneACCESS repertoire file appears here via TCRdb, limited to in-frame rearrangements. These files lack a portion of the clones; in checked studies, under half of the deficit traces to unresolved V genes, and the cause of the others is not known. The sample data list 250,000 to 300,000 clones, and approximately 82% of these were observed just once. Roughly 4.5% of the sample goes to the ten largest clones. The sequenced sample consisted of peripheral blood. Receptors were obtained from a man aged 55 to 70 who had recovered from COVID-19.

The chain has TRBV5-6 and TRBJ1-6; 11 bases align to TRBD1. The CDR3 loop spans 14 amino acids. Germline V gene sequence: CDR1 SGHDT, CDR2 YYEEEE. Germline trimming cut 2 bases from V and 10 bases from J; bases unmatched to any gene: 2. CDR3 bases: TGTGCCAGCAGCTTTGGGACAGGGGGGTCACCCCTCCACTTT. This translates into CASSFGTGGSPLHF.

V is TRBV5-1 and J is TRBJ1-1; D perhaps matches TRBD1 (5 bases). Trimming cost V 0 bases and J 7 bases, with 10 bases left between them. The CDR3 consists of 13 residues. CDR1 is SGHRS and CDR2 is YFSETQ in the germline V gene. CDR3 nucleotide sequence: TGCGCCAGCAGCTTGGCCGGACAATATGAAGCTTTCTTT. Its protein product is CASSLAGQYEAFF.

The rearrangement uses TRBV15 and TRBJ2-1; 9 bases map to TRBD2. Germline V lookup: CDR1 LNHNV, CDR2 YYDKDF (reference sequence). This CDR3 has 17 amino acids. The V and J ends lost 1 base and 6 bases, in that order; junction bases with no gene match: 10. The CDR3 sequence: CATSRANSGSPANEQFF. The CDR3 nucleotides read TGTGCCACCAGCAGAGCTAATAGCGGGAGCCCGGCCAATGAGCAGTTCTTC.

For this clone: This likely comes from a read error, as the CDR3 has no conserved phenylalanine or tryptophan at its end. It is unclear where the CDR3 begins or ends on the DNA, so no DNA is shown, and the CDR3 is as TCRdb lists it. The rearrangement links TRBV24-1 to TRBJ2-7; TRBD2, the table's D call, was not compared with the DNA. The germline V gene has CDR1 KGHDR and CDR2 SFDVKD. The CDR3 is 9 amino acids in total, end residues counted. CDR3 protein: CAVDRRRGS.

The chain employs TRBV10-3 and TRBJ2-7; TRBD1 agrees at 7 bases. In germline, CDR1 is ENHRY, CDR2 SYGVKD. This CDR3 has 13 amino acids. V dropped 10 bases and J dropped 12; count of bases not matched to a gene: 18. CDR3: CATNRDSPGSMYF. CDR3 coding DNA: TGTGCCACAAACCGGGACAGCCCTGGGTCTATGTACTTC.

The chain couples TRBV28 to TRBJ1-5, with D perhaps TRBD1 (6 bases). CDR3 length: 14 amino acids. Looked up from germline, CDR1 is MDHEN and CDR2 is SYDVKM. Trimming removed 2 bases at V and 9 bases at J, with 14 bases between. The chain's CDR3 is CASSLGQGHLPQHF. CDR3 DNA: TGTGCCAGCAGTTTAGGGCAGGGGCACTTGCCCCAGCATTTT.

V and J are TRBV6-5 and TRBJ1-5, with TRBD1 as a possible D gene (6 bases). The CDR3 contains 12 residues. The germline V and J ends were trimmed by 7 bases and 8 bases, with 12 bases remaining between them. Germline-derived CDR1 and CDR2 are MNHEY and SVGAGI. The CDR3 region has the DNA TGTGCCAGCACCAACTCAGGGGAGCCCCAGCATTTT. Translation gives CASTNSGEPQHF.

V is TRBV19 and J is TRBJ2-3; 10 bases line up with TRBD2. Unmatched junction bases numbered 8, after V lost 5 bases and J lost 0 bases. This CDR3 comprises 17 residues. CDR1 and CDR2 (germline): LNHDA, SQIVND (reference sequence). The CDR3 region is CASSPRLAGASTDTQYF. For the CDR3, the DNA is TGTGCCAGTAGTCCGCGACTAGCGGGTGCTAGCACAGATACGCAGTATTTT.

The V and J genes are TRBV2 and TRBJ2-5; 9 bases line up with TRBD1. This CDR3 has 16 amino acids. Unmatched junction bases numbered 10, after V lost 4 bases and J lost 4 bases. Per germline, CDR1 SNHLY and CDR2 FYNNEI. The CDR3 bases are TGTGCCAGCAGTGGACAGGGGGTATCTCCGTCAGAGACCCAGTACTTC. This codes for CASSGQGVSPSETQYF.

The rearrangement links TRBV6-5 to TRBJ2-2, with D maybe TRBD1 (5 bases). This CDR3 has 14 amino acids. Trimming took 5 bases from V and 8 from J, leaving 15 bases between them. The germline CDR1 and CDR2 sequences are MNHEY and SVGAGI. In DNA form, the CDR3 reads TGTGCCAGCAGTCAGAAGGGGTTATCGGGGGAGCTGTTTTTT. Its protein is CASSQKGLSGELFF.

This chain uses TRBV2 with TRBJ1-4; D is undetermined. Per the germline V gene, CDR1 is SNHLY and CDR2 is FYNNEI. The length of the CDR3 is 13 residues. V was cut by 6 bases and J by 7 bases, with 12 bases left in between. CDR3 region: CASSRVVFEKLFF. The CDR3 nucleotides read TGTGCCAGCAGCCGGGTCGTCTTTGAAAAACTGTTTTTT.

The chain recombines TRBV3-1 (or the pseudogene TRBV3-2) with TRBJ1-6; D unresolved. The CDR3 is made up of 14 amino acids. The V gene's germline CDR1 is LGHDT and CDR2 YNNKEL (reference sequence). Deletions cut 3 bases from V and 7 bases from J, with 10 bases between. The CDR3 nucleotides read TGTGCCAGCAGCCAGGCGGGGTTGAATTCACCCCTCCACTTT. Amino acids: CASSQAGLNSPLHF.

This clone has a handful of counts. The V call is TRBV6-5, the J call TRBJ1-2, with D possibly being TRBD1 (6 bases). The CDR3 loop spans 16 amino acids. V was trimmed by 0 bases and J by 1 base, leaving 12 bases between them. CDR1 is MNHEY and CDR2 is SVGAGI in the germline V gene. The CDR3 protein is CASSYSRDISNYGYTF. The CDR3 DNA follows: TGTGCCAGCAGTTACTCGAGGGACATAAGTAACTATGGCTACACCTTC.

CDR3 residues: CASSFGRKNEKLFF. In DNA, the CDR3 is TGTGCCAGCAGTTTTGGCAGGAAGAATGAAAAACTGTTTTTT. V gene TRBV6-5 combines with J gene TRBJ1-4; no definite D call. V lost 4 bases and J 5 bases, leaving 11 bases between the germline ends. This CDR3 comprises 14 residues. Germline V gives CDR1 MNHEY, CDR2 SVGAGI.

This clone occurred a few times. Additional DNA sequences in this sample encode the identical CDR3. The J gene is TRBJ2-1, the V gene TRBV10-1, with 8 bases that match TRBD2. CDR3 size: 14 residues. Germline CDR1 and CDR2: WNHNN and SYGVQD (reference sequence). V lost 6 bases to trimming and J lost 2 bases; unmatched junction nucleotides: 3. The CDR3 spells CASRAGGPYNEQFF. CDR3 nucleotides: TGCGCCAGCAGGGCGGGAGGCCCCTACAATGAGCAGTTCTTC.

The sample holds many counts of this clone. This chain joins TRBV5-1 and TRBJ2-2; the match to TRBD1 covers 11 bases. Germline loops: CDR1 SGHRS, CDR2 YFSETQ. V shed 4 bases and J 9 bases; nucleotides not matched to a gene: 8. The CDR3 spans 15 residues. DNA for the CDR3: TGCGCCAGCAGCAGAGGACAGGGGGCGATCCGGGAGCTGTTTTTT. Amino acids: CASSRGQGAIRELFF.

The rearrangement links TRBV3-1 (or the pseudogene TRBV3-2) to TRBJ2-1, with D possibly being TRBD1 (5 bases). This CDR3 spans 15 amino acids. Looked up from germline, CDR1 is LGHDT and CDR2 is YNNKEL (reference sequence). V lost 4 bases, J lost 1 base, and 11 bases lay in between. CDR3 coding DNA: TGTGCCAGCAGCCCGGGCAGGGTGTCCTACAATGAGCAGTTCTTC. Translation gives CASSPGRVSYNEQFF.

This clone has more than one count but fewer than ten. CDR3 coding DNA: TGCAGCGTGGGGGGGCCTAGCAATCAGCCCCAGCATTTT. It specifies CSVGGPSNQPQHF. The chain couples TRBV29-1 to TRBJ1-5; D possibly corresponds to TRBD1 (6 bases). The CDR3 is 13 residues long. The V gene's germline CDR1 is SQVTM and CDR2 ANQGSEA. Trimming shortened V by 6 bases and J by 0 bases, and 9 bases separated the two germline ends.

The V call is TRBV15, the J call TRBJ1-2, with 9 bases matching TRBD1. Trimming took 4 bases from V and 6 from J; bases not matched to a gene: 9. This CDR3 spans 15 amino acids. Germline assignment: CDR1 LNHNV and CDR2 YYDKDF (reference sequence). In DNA form, the CDR3 reads TGTGCCACCAGCACCTGGACAGGGGCAGAGGATGGCTACACCTTC. It encodes CATSTWTGAEDGYTF.

This chain links TRBV5-1 with TRBJ2-2, with 7 bases identical to TRBD2. Germline-derived CDR1 and CDR2 are SGHRS and YFSETQ. This CDR3 has 14 residues. V lost 5 bases to trimming and J lost 5 bases; unmatched junction nucleotides: 6. CDR3 nucleotides: TGCGCCAGCAGACGTACGGGGGGAACCGGGGAGCTGTTTTTT. It translates to CASRRTGGTGELFF.

In its sample, this clone was seen once. The chain employs TRBV6-5 and TRBJ2-7; 9 bases line up with TRBD1. Germline assignment: CDR1 MNHEY and CDR2 SVGAGI. The CDR3 length is 14 residues. V shed 6 bases and J 4 bases; nucleotides not matched to a gene: 7. In DNA form, the CDR3 reads TGTGCCAGCAGGGACTCGGGGACAGGGTACGAGCAGTACTTC. This encodes CASRDSGTGYEQYF.

The chain couples TRBV14 to TRBJ1-4; 8 nucleotides agree with TRBD1. V shed 2 bases, J shed 8 bases, and the junction held 10 bases outside the gene matches. Germline assignment: CDR1 SGHDN and CDR2 FVKESK. The CDR3 loop spans 16 amino acids. CDR3 loop: CASSQISGGLSEKLFF. The CDR3 bases are TGTGCCAGCAGCCAAATTTCAGGGGGCTTAAGCGAAAAACTGTTTTTT.

V gene TRBV5-5 combines with J gene TRBJ2-3; D gene unclear. The V end was cut by 2 bases, the J end by 1 base, with 8 bases between. The CDR3 runs 14 residues. Germline V CDR1 and CDR2: SGHKS, YYEKEE (reference sequence). In DNA, the CDR3 is TGTGCCAGCAGCTTCAGGCCAGGCACAGATACGCAGTATTTT. Protein product: CASSFRPGTDTQYF.

The V gene is TRBV15, the J gene TRBJ1-3; D is possibly TRBD1 (6 bases). From germline, CDR1 is LNHNV and CDR2 YYDKDF (reference sequence). V shed 0 bases and J shed 3 bases, with 9 bases lying between them. There are 15 residues in the CDR3. The CDR3 reads CATSRDRGIGNTIYF. CDR3 nucleotide sequence: TGTGCCACCAGCAGAGACAGGGGAATTGGAAACACCATATATTTT.

This chain links TRBV25-1 with TRBJ2-3; D not resolved. The germline V gene encodes CDR1 MGHDK and CDR2 SYGVNS. The CDR3 contains 13 residues. Trimming removed 4 bases at V and 2 bases at J, with 7 bases between. CDR3 sequence reads: CASSANPTDTQYF. The CDR3 coding sequence is TGTGCCAGCAGTGCTAACCCCACAGATACGCAGTATTTT.

This chain links TRBV29-1 with TRBJ2-7, with D hard to call. V lost 3 bases, J lost 7 bases, and 13 bases lay in between. CDR3 length: 12 amino acids. Germline V gene data show CDR1 as SQVTM and CDR2 as ANQGSEA. The CDR3 DNA sequence: TGCAGCGTTGACCCCGGGTCGCGAGAGCAGTACTTC. It encodes CSVDPGSREQYF.

V is TRBV4-1 and J is TRBJ2-7; 7 bases match TRBD2. Per the germline V gene, CDR1 is MGHRA and CDR2 is YSYEKL. The CDR3 is 13 amino acids. The junction had 4 bases not matched to a gene; V was cut back by 4 bases and J by 4 bases. In nucleotides, the CDR3 is TGCGCCAGCAGCCGAGGGACTAAGTACGAGCAGTACTTC. This codes for CASSRGTKYEQYF.

The chain has TRBV6-5 and TRBJ1-1; perhaps TRBD1 as D (5 bases). The CDR3 covers 16 residues. Germline CDR1 and CDR2: MNHEY and SVGAGI. Trimming left V 3 bases short and J 4 bases short, with 18 bases between. This chain's CDR3 is CASSYGGGSLSTEAFF. In nucleotides, the CDR3 is TGTGCCAGCAGTTATGGGGGAGGGAGTCTTAGCACTGAAGCTTTCTTT.

The genes are TRBV6-5 and TRBJ1-1, with no clear D. Trimming removed 6 bases at V and 1 base at J, with 9 bases between. The CDR3 has 13 amino acids. Germline-derived CDR1 and CDR2 are MNHEY and SVGAGI. The CDR3 sequence is CASRPTGNTEAFF. CDR3 coding DNA: TGTGCCAGCAGGCCGACGGGGAACACTGAAGCTTTCTTT.

This clone was counted only a few times. V gene TRBV28 combines with J gene TRBJ1-2; D is ambiguous. Germline values: CDR1 MDHEN, CDR2 SYDVKM. The CDR3 covers 13 residues. With 2 bases removed from V and 4 bases from J, the gap between germline ends came to 8 bases. The CDR3 loop reads CASSLGLLYGYTF. CDR3 bases: TGTGCCAGCAGTTTAGGCCTCCTCTATGGCTACACCTTC.

V is TRBV18 and J is TRBJ1-2; the D is unclear. Trimming pared 6 bases from V and 5 bases from J, leaving 10 bases between. CDR3 length: 12 amino acids. Germline CDR1 KGHSH, CDR2 LQKENI. CDR3 nucleotide sequence: TGTGCCAGCTCCGTCGGTATTTATGGCTACACCTTC. Its protein is CASSVGIYGYTF.

This sequence joins TRBV5-1 and TRBJ1-3; D might be TRBD1 (6 bases). This CDR3 has 15 residues. Germline V gene sequence: CDR1 SGHRS, CDR2 YFSETQ. V gave up 0 bases and J gave up 0 bases, with 7 bases separating them. Here the CDR3 DNA reads TGCGCCAGCAGCTTGGTGGGGGCCTCTGGAAACACCATATATTTT. Protein product: CASSLVGASGNTIYF.